Each of the 28 T cell receptor beta chains below was sequenced from the same sample in a study of cytomegalovirus exposure and HLA in healthy donors. TCRdb keeps only in-frame clones here, not all; method: immunoSEQ multiplex PCR. The sample records around 70,000 clones, 85% to 95% being singletons. The sample consisted of PBMCs. These receptors all stem from a young man in good health and CMV-seronegative.

This chain links TRBV7-9 with TRBJ2-7, with 7 bases aligning to TRBD1. The CDR3 consists of 14 residues. CDR1 and CDR2 from the germline V gene are SEHNR and FQNEAQ (reference sequence). The junction had 4 bases not matched to a gene; V was cut back by 4 bases and J by 1 base. The CDR3 loop reads CASSSPGQSYEQYF. CDR3 nucleotide sequence: TGTGCCAGCAGCTCTCCGGGACAGTCCTACGAGCAGTACTTC.

The J gene is TRBJ2-7, the V gene TRBV5-5, with 12 nucleotides matching TRBD2. From germline, CDR1 is SGHKS and CDR2 YYEKEE (reference sequence). The CDR3 runs to 17 residues. V dropped 3 bases and J dropped 0; count of bases not matched to a gene: 7. The CDR3 protein is CASSSPGLAGSSYEQYF. In nucleotides, the CDR3 is TGTGCCAGCAGCTCTCCGGGACTAGCGGGCAGCTCCTACGAGCAGTACTTC.

The chain employs TRBV14 and TRBJ2-3; possible D gene TRBD2, 6 bases. V shed 6 bases and J shed 8 bases, with 18 bases lying between them. The CDR3 loop spans 14 amino acids. Per the germline V gene, CDR1 is SGHDN and CDR2 is FVKESK. The CDR3 protein is CASSVPGASRTQYF. As DNA, the CDR3 is TGTGCCAGCAGTGTACCGGGAGCTTCGCGTACGCAGTATTTT.

The chain combines TRBV5-4 with TRBJ2-5; the match to TRBD1 covers 7 bases. V lost 3 bases and J lost 5; bases outside the gene matches: 10. The CDR3 totals 15 residues. The germline CDR1 and CDR2 sequences are SGHNT and YYREEE (reference sequence). In DNA, the CDR3 is TGTGCCAGCAGCTGGAGGACAGGTCGAATGGAGACCCAGTACTTC. It specifies CASSWRTGRMETQYF.

In nucleotides, the CDR3 is TGTGCCAGCAGCGTAGGGGGAGGAACTCGAACACTGTTTTTT. Translated: CASSVGGGTRTLFF. V is TRBV9 and J is TRBJ1-4; D not certain. The germline gives CDR1 SGDLS, CDR2 YYNGEE. This CDR3 is 14 amino acids long. V was shortened by 0 bases and J by 13 bases, with 16 bases between the two germline ends.

The chain combines TRBV7-2 with TRBJ2-3; D unclear. CDR1 SGHTA and CDR2 FQGNSA come from the germline V gene. V was cut by 4 bases and J by 4 bases, with 9 bases left in between. This CDR3 comprises 13 residues. The DNA for the CDR3 is TGTGCCAGCAGCTCCTCAAGCCCAGATACGCAGTATTTT. Translating gives CASSSSSPDTQYF. Together with reference TRBV7-2 and TRBJ2-3, the CDR3 gives the full variable domain: GAGVSQSPSNKVTEKGKDVELRCDPISGHTALYWYRQSLGQGLEFLIYFQGNSAPDKSGLPSDRFSAERTGGSVSTLTIQRTQQEDSAVYLCASSSSSPDTQYFGPGTRLTVL.

The chain employs TRBV29-1 and TRBJ2-1; 7 bases align to TRBD2. The CDR3 covers 15 residues. Germline CDR1 reads SQVTM; CDR2 reads ANQGSEA. V lost 3 bases and J lost 7; bases outside the gene matches: 12. CDR3 amino acids: CSVDLRLADPNEQFF. Written as DNA, the CDR3 is TGCAGCGTTGATCTTAGGCTAGCGGACCCAAATGAGCAGTTCTTC.

The V gene is TRBV9, the J gene TRBJ2-3, with D maybe TRBD1 (5 bases). Germline V gives CDR1 SGDLS, CDR2 YYNGEE. The CDR3 runs 15 residues. The V and J ends lost 3 bases and 0 bases respectively, with 11 bases between them. The CDR3 DNA sequence: TGTGCCAGCAGCGCCCAGGGCCTTAGCACAGATACGCAGTATTTT. Its translation: CASSAQGLSTDTQYF. Based on the CDR3 plus reference TRBV9 and TRBJ2-3, the full variable domain is DSGVTQTPKHLITATGQRVTLRCSPRSGDLSVYWYQQSLDQGLQFLIQYYNGEERAKGNILERFSAQQFPDLHSELNLSSLELGDSALYFCASSAQGLSTDTQYFGPGTRLTVL.

This sequence joins TRBV4-2 and TRBJ2-3, with 8 bases identical to TRBD1. The CDR3 is 15 amino acids. V was pared by 3 bases and J by 3 bases, with 5 bases of the junction left unmatched. Germline V gene sequence: CDR1 LGHNA, CDR2 YNFKEQ. This CDR3 is CASSQDREITDTQYF. The CDR3 region has the DNA TGTGCCAGCAGCCAGGACAGGGAAATTACAGATACGCAGTATTTT.

The V and J genes are TRBV30 and TRBJ1-1, with D tentatively TRBD1 (5 bases). CDR1 GTSNPN and CDR2 SVGIG come from the germline V gene (reference sequence). The V end was cut by 3 bases, the J end by 4 bases, with 9 bases between. The CDR3 has 12 amino acids. The CDR3 coding sequence is TGTGCCTGGAGCGGACAACCCACTGAAGCTTTCTTT. This codes for CAWSGQPTEAFF.

The chain combines TRBV6-5 with TRBJ1-1, with TRBD1 matching over 8 bases. Losses at the gene ends were 0 bases for V and 5 bases for J; bases not matched to a gene: 5. The V gene's germline CDR1 is MNHEY and CDR2 SVGAGI. There are 15 residues in the CDR3. CDR3 DNA: TGTGCCAGCAGTTACTCCCAGGGGGCAAGAACTGAAGCTTTCTTT. As protein: CASSYSQGARTEAFF.

This sequence joins TRBV5-5 and TRBJ1-3; D call uncertain. The CDR3 has 14 amino acids. Germline assignment: CDR1 SGHKS and CDR2 YYEKEE (reference sequence). Between the trimmed V and J ends, which lost 1 base and 4 bases, there was a span of 9 bases. CDR3 in amino acids: CASSLTVRGNTIYF. The CDR3 DNA reads as TGTGCCAGCAGCTTGACAGTGCGAGGAAACACCATATATTTT.

V is TRBV9 and J is TRBJ2-2, with 9 nucleotides matching TRBD1. Losses at the gene ends were 0 bases for V and 4 bases for J; bases not matched to a gene: 4. CDR3 length: 16 amino acids. The germline V gene has CDR1 SGDLS and CDR2 YYNGEE. The CDR3 DNA follows: TGTGCCAGCAGCGTAGGAGGGGACAGGGCCACCGGGGAGCTGTTTTTT. Amino acid sequence: CASSVGGDRATGELFF.

This clone was seen once. The genes are TRBV28 and TRBJ1-2; D may be TRBD1 (6 bases). The V gene lost 6 bases and the J gene lost 7 bases, with 18 bases spanning the gap. Germline-derived CDR1 and CDR2 are MDHEN and SYDVKM. This CDR3 contains 14 residues. The CDR3 is CASRSMGARGGYTF. The CDR3 coding sequence is TGTGCCAGCAGATCTATGGGGGCACGCGGTGGCTACACCTTC.

This rearrangement joins TRBV9 to TRBJ2-2; TRBD1 matches at 7 bases. The germline CDR1 and CDR2 sequences are SGDLS and YYNGEE. The CDR3 loop spans 13 amino acids. The J segment lost 5 bases and the V segment lost 3 bases, leaving 1 base of the junction unmatched. CDR3 region: CASSGTGTGELFF. The DNA for the CDR3 is TGTGCCAGCAGCGGGACAGGAACCGGGGAGCTGTTTTTT.

The chain joins TRBV13 to TRBJ2-1, with D possibly matching TRBD2 (7 bases). This CDR3 has 16 residues. Germline V CDR1 and CDR2: PRHDT, FYEKMQ (reference sequence). The V end was cut by 5 bases, the J end by 7 bases, with 21 bases between. CDR3 sequence reads: CASSRVKGGAGNEQFF. The CDR3 DNA reads as TGTGCCAGCAGCCGGGTTAAAGGGGGGGCGGGGAATGAGCAGTTCTTC.

The chain recombines TRBV9 with TRBJ1-1, with 7 bases fitting TRBD1. The CDR3 is 15 residues long. The V gene's germline CDR1 is SGDLS and CDR2 YYNGEE. J was trimmed by 3 bases and V by 0 bases; bases with no gene match: 5. Here the CDR3 reads CASSVAPGGDTEAFF. DNA for the CDR3: TGTGCCAGCAGCGTAGCTCCAGGGGGAGACACTGAAGCTTTCTTT.

Only one count was recorded for this clone. The J gene is TRBJ2-1, the V gene TRBV30, with 10 bases aligning to TRBD2. CDR3 length equals 15 residues. V lost 2 bases to trimming and J lost 2 bases; unmatched junction nucleotides: 3. CDR1 is GTSNPN and CDR2 is SVGIG in the germline V gene (reference sequence). The CDR3 spells CAWSHSGGTYNEQFF. Here the CDR3 DNA reads TGTGCCTGGAGTCATAGCGGGGGGACCTACAATGAGCAGTTCTTC.

This chain links TRBV4-3 with TRBJ2-7, with 7 bases identical to TRBD2. In germline, CDR1 is LGHNA, CDR2 YSLEER. Losses at the gene ends were 3 bases for V and 3 bases for J; bases not matched to a gene: 14. The CDR3 has 17 amino acids. The CDR3 reads CASSHSVHGGGFYEQYF. The CDR3 DNA is TGCGCCAGCAGCCATTCGGTCCATGGGGGGGGGTTCTACGAGCAGTACTTC.

This chain uses TRBV18 with TRBJ2-1; D ambiguous. CDR1 and CDR2 (germline): KGHSH, LQKENI. The CDR3 is 14 residues long. V shed 2 bases and J shed 0 bases, with 5 bases lying between them. The CDR3 loop is CASSPTVSYNEQFF. CDR3 DNA sequence: TGTGCCAGCTCACCAACAGTCTCCTACAATGAGCAGTTCTTC.

The genes are TRBV4-1 and TRBJ1-1, with 10 bases identical to TRBD1. The CDR3 is made up of 15 amino acids. CDR1 and CDR2 (germline): MGHRA, YSYEKL. Trimming cost V 1 base and J 4 bases; bases outside gene matches: 3. CDR3 loop: CASSQGDRGPTEAFF. For the CDR3, the DNA is TGCGCCAGCAGCCAAGGCGACAGGGGGCCCACTGAAGCTTTCTTT.

The rearrangement uses TRBV11-2 and TRBJ2-5; D is unresolved. CDR3 length equals 14 residues. V dropped 1 base and J dropped 4 bases, with 10 bases sitting between them. CDR1 and CDR2 from the germline V gene are SGHAT and FQNNGV. DNA for the CDR3: TGTGCCAGCAGCTTAGTCGGTCGCGGAGAGACCCAGTACTTC. This codes for CASSLVGRGETQYF.

The genes are TRBV2 and TRBJ1-1; 7 positions agree with TRBD1. The CDR3 contains 14 residues. Per germline, CDR1 SNHLY and CDR2 FYNNEI. Trimming removed 6 bases from V and 3 bases from J; junction bases left unmatched: 7. CDR3 coding DNA: TGTGCCAGCAGAGGAACAGGGGTCTACACTGAAGCTTTCTTT. It encodes CASRGTGVYTEAFF.

V gene TRBV7-2 combines with J gene TRBJ1-1, with 7 bases identical to TRBD1. CDR1 SGHTA and CDR2 FQGNSA come from the germline V gene. This CDR3 has 14 amino acids. Trimming cost V 5 bases and J 1 base; bases outside gene matches: 4. CDR3: CASSIRQGNTEAFF. CDR3 coding DNA: TGTGCCAGCAGCATCAGACAGGGGAACACTGAAGCTTTCTTT.

The chain combines TRBV2 with TRBJ1-2; D ambiguous. This CDR3 is built from 12 residues. The V end was cut by 6 bases, the J end by 7 bases, with 12 bases between. Germline V gene data show CDR1 as SNHLY and CDR2 as FYNNEI. CDR3 sequence reads: CASSVEAFGYTF. CDR3 coding DNA: TGTGCCAGCAGCGTCGAGGCTTTTGGCTACACCTTC. Based on the CDR3 plus reference TRBV2 and TRBJ1-2, the full variable domain is EPEVTQTPSHQVTQMGQEVILRCVPISNHLYFYWYRQILGQKVEFLVSFYNNEISEKSEIFDDQFSVERPDGSNFTLKIRSTKLEDSAMYFCASSVEAFGYTFGSGTRLTVV.

Turning to this clone: The germline gene is not matched at one end of the junction; a read error may be the cause. The chain couples TRBV7-7 to TRBJ2-3, with 7 positions matching TRBD1. Germline values: CDR1 SSHAT, CDR2 FNYEAQ (reference sequence). CDR3 length: 14 residues. The CDR3 sequence: CASSLGTGTDTQYF. CDR3 DNA sequence: TGTGCTAGCAGCTTAGGGACAGGCACAGATACGCAGTATTTT.

The chain links TRBV19 to TRBJ1-2; 7 bases are a match to TRBD1. Germline trimming cut 6 bases from V and 0 bases from J; bases unmatched to any gene: 7. The V gene's germline CDR1 is LNHDA and CDR2 SQIVND (reference sequence). This CDR3 spans 15 amino acids. The chain's CDR3 is CASRPGQNSNYGYTF. CDR3 DNA sequence: TGTGCCAGTAGGCCGGGACAGAATTCTAACTATGGCTACACCTTC.

V gene TRBV4-1 combines with J gene TRBJ2-3, with 10 positions matching TRBD2. V shed 4 bases and J 2 bases; nucleotides not matched to a gene: 12. This CDR3 region has 18 residues. Per germline, CDR1 MGHRA and CDR2 YSYEKL. The CDR3 reads CASSLGGLAGVSTDTQYF. Written as DNA, the CDR3 is TGCGCCAGCAGCCTAGGTGGGCTAGCGGGGGTTTCCACAGATACGCAGTATTTT.